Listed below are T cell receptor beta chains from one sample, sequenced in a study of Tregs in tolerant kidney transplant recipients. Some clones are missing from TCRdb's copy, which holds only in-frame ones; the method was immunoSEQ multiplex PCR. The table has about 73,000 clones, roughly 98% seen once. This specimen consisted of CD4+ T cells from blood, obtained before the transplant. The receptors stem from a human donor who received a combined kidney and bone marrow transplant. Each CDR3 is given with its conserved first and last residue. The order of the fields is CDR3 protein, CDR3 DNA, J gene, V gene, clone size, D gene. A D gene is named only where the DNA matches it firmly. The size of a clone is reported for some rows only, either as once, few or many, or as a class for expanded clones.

CDR3 protein: CASRYLFEAAYEQYF
CDR3 DNA: TGCGCCAGCAGATATCTATTTGAGGCAGCCTACGAGCAGTACTTC
J gene: TRBJ2-7
V gene: TRBV5-1
clone size: .
D gene: .

CDR3 protein: CATVPVAGANVLTF
CDR3 DNA: TGTGCCACTGTTCCGGTCGCTGGGGCCAACGTCCTGACTTTC
J gene: TRBJ2-6
V gene: TRBV7-6
clone size: .
D gene: .

CDR3 protein: CASNLKEHYGYTF
CDR3 DNA: TGTGCCAGCAACTTGAAGGAGCACTATGGCTACACCTTC
J gene: TRBJ1-2
V gene: TRBV28
clone size: .
D gene: .

CDR3 protein: CASSPRTSGRSGQYF
CDR3 DNA: TGTGCCAGCAGTCCACGGACTAGCGGGAGGAGCGGGCAGTACTTC
J gene: TRBJ2-7
V gene: TRBV6-5
clone size: .
D gene: TRBD2

CDR3 protein: CASSLPRMDEQYF
CDR3 DNA: TGTGCCAGCAGCTTACCCAGGATGGACGAGCAGTACTTC
J gene: TRBJ2-7
V gene: TRBV5-4
clone size: .
D gene: .

CDR3 protein: CASSWAVGTDTQYF
CDR3 DNA: TGTGCCAGCAGTTGGGCCGTGGGCACAGATACGCAGTATTTT
J gene: TRBJ2-3
V gene: TRBV2
clone size: .
D gene: .

CDR3 protein: CASSYSLADSHTQYF
CDR3 DNA: TGTGCCAGCAGTTACTCGTTGGCAGACTCCCATACGCAGTATTTT
J gene: TRBJ2-3
V gene: TRBV6-6
clone size: .
D gene: .

CDR3 protein: CASSFLRDRNNQPQHF
CDR3 DNA: TGTGCCAGTAGTTTCCTACGGGACAGGAACAATCAGCCCCAGCATTTT
J gene: TRBJ1-5
V gene: TRBV19
clone size: .
D gene: TRBD1

CDR3 protein: CASSLQTNYGYTF
CDR3 DNA: TGTGCCAGCAGCTTGCAGACAAACTATGGCTACACCTTC
J gene: TRBJ1-2
V gene: TRBV7-9
clone size: .
D gene: .

CDR3 protein: CASSLFGQGQRATQYF
CDR3 DNA: TGTGCCAGCAGTTTATTTGGACAAGGTCAACGTGCTACGCAGTATTTT
J gene: TRBJ2-3
V gene: TRBV28
clone size: .
D gene: .

CDR3 protein: CAIPGDWGLGGYTF
CDR3 DNA: TGTGCCATACCCGGGGATTGGGGGCTGGGTGGCTACACCTTC
J gene: TRBJ1-2
V gene: TRBV6-1
clone size: .
D gene: .

CDR3 protein: CASSLSGTGENYGYTF
CDR3 DNA: TGTGCCAGCTCGCTTTCCGGGACAGGGGAGAACTATGGCTACACCTTC
J gene: TRBJ1-2
V gene: TRBV18
clone size: .
D gene: TRBD1

CDR3 protein: CASSPGTGLPLLGEKLFF
CDR3 DNA: TGTGCCAGCAGCCCCGGGACAGGGCTACCCTTGTTGGGTGAAAAACTGTTTTTT
J gene: TRBJ1-4
V gene: TRBV5-8
clone size: .
D gene: TRBD1

CDR3 protein: CSVGGQGATDTQYF
CDR3 DNA: TGCAGCGTAGGAGGACAGGGGGCTACAGATACGCAGTATTTT
J gene: TRBJ2-3
V gene: TRBV29-1
clone size: once
D gene: TRBD1

CDR3 protein: CASSLGRGQGSYEQFF
CDR3 DNA: TGTGCCAGCAGCTTAGGTCGGGGACAGGGGTCTTACGAGCAGTTCTTC
J gene: TRBJ2-1
V gene: TRBV7-2
clone size: once
D gene: TRBD1

CDR3 protein: CARQGQVNTEAFF
CDR3 DNA: TGTGCCAGACAGGGACAGGTGAACACTGAAGCTTTCTTT
J gene: TRBJ1-1
V gene: TRBV7-9
clone size: .
D gene: TRBD1

CDR3 protein: CASSPRGGWQPQHF
CDR3 DNA: TGTGCCAGCAGCCCTCGAGGGGGTTGGCAGCCCCAGCATTTT
J gene: TRBJ1-5
V gene: TRBV7-2
clone size: .
D gene: .

CDR3 protein: CASSEASLAKNIQYF
CDR3 DNA: TGTGCCAGCAGTGAAGCCAGTCTAGCCAAAAACATTCAGTACTTC
J gene: TRBJ2-4
V gene: TRBV2
clone size: .
D gene: .

CDR3 protein: CASSLDSYTEAFF
CDR3 DNA: TGTGCCAGCAGCTTGGACAGCTACACTGAAGCTTTCTTT
J gene: TRBJ1-1
V gene: TRBV5-5
clone size: once
D gene: .

CDR3 protein: CASSLAGGETQYF
CDR3 DNA: TGTGCCAGCAGCCTAGCGGGAGGGGAGACCCAGTACTTC
J gene: TRBJ2-5
V gene: TRBV7-3
clone size: .
D gene: TRBD2

CDR3 protein: CASTPLRAGGGEQYF
CDR3 DNA: TGTGCCAGCACCCCTTTAAGAGCGGGGGGTGGAGAGCAGTACTTC
J gene: TRBJ2-7
V gene: TRBV27
clone size: .
D gene: TRBD2

CDR3 protein: CASSLGDRVNGYTF
CDR3 DNA: TGCGCCAGCAGCTTGGGGGACAGGGTGAATGGCTACACCTTC
J gene: TRBJ1-2
V gene: TRBV5-1
clone size: .
D gene: TRBD1

CDR3 protein: CASSPFSGNLGTEAFF
CDR3 DNA: TGTGCCAGCTCACCCTTCTCCGGGAATTTGGGCACTGAAGCTTTCTTT
J gene: TRBJ1-1
V gene: TRBV18
clone size: .
D gene: .

CDR3 protein: CASSLVRTGSQHF
CDR3 DNA: TGTGCCAGCAGCTTAGTAAGGACAGGTTCTCAGCATTTT
J gene: TRBJ1-5
V gene: TRBV7-2
clone size: .
D gene: TRBD1

CDR3 protein: CASSGRQNTGELFF
CDR3 DNA: TGTGCCAGCAGCGGCCGACAGAACACCGGGGAGCTGTTTTTT
J gene: TRBJ2-2
V gene: TRBV9
clone size: .
D gene: .

CDR3 protein: CSVPDRQSYGYTF
CDR3 DNA: TGCAGCGTCCCGGACAGACAATCCTATGGCTACACCTTC
J gene: TRBJ1-2
V gene: TRBV29-1
clone size: .
D gene: .